The 21 T cell receptor beta chains in this list originate from one sample, sequenced in a study of STAT5B mutations in CD4+ large granular lymphocyte leukemia. Assay: immunoSEQ multiplex PCR; the TCRdb copy retains only in-frame clones and omits some. The repertoire holds several thousand clones, with roughly 72% as singletons. The specimen sequenced was PBMCs. The receptor source for this set is a man aged 65 to 85 with CD4+ T-cell large granular lymphocyte leukemia.

This chain joins TRBV6-1 and TRBJ2-1; the D is unclear. This CDR3 region has 13 residues. Germline V gene data show CDR1 as MNHNS and CDR2 as SASEGT. V was trimmed by 7 bases and J by 8 bases, leaving 15 bases between them. In DNA, the CDR3 is TGTGCCAGCACTGGCCTCCTGGTCGATGAGCAGTTCTTC. As protein: CASTGLLVDEQFF.

The genes are TRBV10-3 and TRBJ2-1, with D possibly matching TRBD2 (5 bases). CDR1 and CDR2 (germline): ENHRY, SYGVKD. V lost 2 bases and J 6 bases, leaving 17 bases between the germline ends. The CDR3 contains 16 residues. CDR3 loop: CAISENVGSSINEQFF. The DNA for the CDR3 is TGTGCCATCAGTGAGAACGTTGGGTCTAGCATCAATGAGCAGTTCTTC.

The chain has TRBV11-3 and TRBJ2-7, with D hard to call. There are 14 residues in the CDR3. V shed 5 bases and J shed 2 bases, with 13 bases lying between them. The germline V gene has CDR1 SGHNT and CDR2 YENEEA. The CDR3 nucleotides are TGTGCCAGCAGCCCCGAGAGTTCGGCCTACGAGCAGTACTTC. Amino acid sequence: CASSPESSAYEQYF.

The chain couples TRBV5-1 to TRBJ1-1, with no clear D. The CDR3 extends over 15 amino acids. Germline-derived CDR1 and CDR2 are SGHRS and YFSETQ. V shed 4 bases and J shed 8 bases, with 21 bases lying between them. CDR3 amino acids: CASSDIVDWKKEAFF. CDR3 nucleotide sequence: TGCGCCAGCAGCGATATCGTGGATTGGAAGAAAGAAGCTTTCTTT. Drawing the rest from reference TRBV5-1 and TRBJ1-1, the complete variable domain is KAGVTQTPRYLIKTRGQQVTLSCSPISGHRSVSWYQQTPGQGLQFLFEYFSETQRNKGNFPGRFSGRQFSNSRSEMNVSTLELGDSALYLCASSDIVDWKKEAFFGQGTRLTVV.

This clone was seen just once. This chain connects TRBV7-3 to TRBJ2-7; 8 bases fit TRBD1. Trimming at V came to 5 bases and at J to 4 bases, leaving 10 bases not matched to a gene. The CDR3 runs to 15 residues. Looked up from germline, CDR1 is SGHTA and CDR2 is FQGTGA. The CDR3 nucleotides are TGTGCCAGCAGCGTATCAGGGGGCGCGGGTTACGAGCAGTACTTC. Protein: CASSVSGGAGYEQYF.

V gene TRBV2 combines with J gene TRBJ2-3; 7 bases fit TRBD2. Germline lookup yields CDR1 SNHLY and CDR2 FYNNEI. This CDR3 is 15 amino acids long. V shed 2 bases and J 2 bases; nucleotides not matched to a gene: 4. CDR3 in DNA: TGTGCCAGCAGTGAATGGGGACTATCCACAGATACGCAGTATTTT. This encodes CASSEWGLSTDTQYF.

This clone has just a few counts. This sequence joins TRBV4-2 and TRBJ2-5; D not certain. The CDR3 is made up of 13 amino acids. The ends were cut back, 0 bases at V and 5 bases at J, with 7 bases in the middle. CDR1 and CDR2 (germline): LGHNA, YNFKEQ. The DNA of the CDR3 is TGTGCCAGCAGCCAAGATCTTGTCGAGACCCAGTACTTC. Its translation: CASSQDLVETQYF.

V is TRBV27 and J is TRBJ2-2; D is ambiguous. Trimming stripped 0 bases from V and 4 bases from J, with 3 bases between. The CDR3 totals 13 residues. CDR1 is MNHEY, CDR2 SMNVEV, per germline (reference sequence). CDR3 coding DNA: TGTGCCAGCAGTTTATCGATCACCGGGGAGCTGTTTTTT. It codes for CASSLSITGELFF.

This chain connects TRBV7-9 to TRBJ2-2, with D perhaps matching TRBD1 (6 bases). V gave up 5 bases and J gave up 5 bases, with 15 bases separating them. The CDR3 spans 15 residues. The germline V gene encodes CDR1 SEHNR and CDR2 FQNEAQ (reference sequence). In DNA form, the CDR3 reads TGTGCCAGCAGCGAACGACAGGCGATAACCGGGGAGCTGTTTTTT. This translates into CASSERQAITGELFF.

V usage is TRBV6-1 and J usage is TRBJ2-7; 11 positions match TRBD1. This CDR3 has 15 residues. V shed 6 bases and J 7 bases; nucleotides not matched to a gene: 11. The V gene's germline CDR1 is MNHNS and CDR2 SASEGT. DNA for the CDR3: TGTGCCAGCAGCCTACACGGACAGGGGGCGGGGGAGCAGTACTTC. This encodes CASSLHGQGAGEQYF.

V and J are TRBV29-1 and TRBJ2-3; D perhaps matches TRBD1 (6 bases). Germline CDR1 SQVTM, CDR2 ANQGSEA. The CDR3 is made up of 15 amino acids. Trimming cost V 4 bases and J 5 bases, with 19 bases left between them. For the CDR3, the DNA is TGCAGCGTTGCCTCGACAGGTAGTACTCAAGATACGCAGTATTTT. It translates to CSVASTGSTQDTQYF.

V and J are TRBV5-6 and TRBJ2-3, with 8 bases aligning to TRBD2. The V segment lost 0 bases and the J segment 5 bases; nucleotides outside the gene matches: 14. The CDR3 loop spans 18 amino acids. From germline, CDR1 is SGHDT and CDR2 YYEEEE. In DNA, the CDR3 is TGTGCCAGCAGCTTGGCCCTGTGGAGCGGGAGTTCGTTAGATACGCAGTATTTT. This sequence encodes CASSLALWSGSSLDTQYF.

This rearrangement joins TRBV7-6 to TRBJ2-7; tentative D call: TRBD1 (6 bases). The CDR3 has 12 amino acids. Germline lookup yields CDR1 SGHVS and CDR2 FNYEAQ. V lost 5 bases and J lost 3, with 8 bases in between. CDR3 amino acids: CASSGQNYEQYF. CDR3 bases: TGTGCCAGCAGCGGACAGAACTACGAGCAGTACTTC.

This clone was found a few times. V and J are TRBV21-1 and TRBJ1-6. TRBV21-1 is noted as a pseudogene. This CDR3 is built from 15 residues. The DNA of the CDR3 is TGTGCCAGCAGGGCAGACGAGATCTATAATTCACCCCTCCACTTT. It specifies CASRADEIYNSPLHF.

This chain links TRBV11-1 with TRBJ2-7, with no clear D. The CDR3 extends over 14 amino acids. Germline V lookup: CDR1 SGHAT, CDR2 FQDESV (reference sequence). V lost 3 bases and J lost 0, with 9 bases in between. The CDR3 nucleotides are TGTGCCAGCAGCTTTGTGTACAGCTCCTACGAGCAGTACTTC. It yields the protein CASSFVYSSYEQYF.

This rearrangement joins TRBV7-8 to TRBJ1-1; the D gene is possibly TRBD1 (5 bases). Per germline, CDR1 SGHVS and CDR2 FQNEAQ. The CDR3 runs 13 residues. V was cut by 8 bases and J by 4 bases, with 14 bases left in between. This CDR3 reads CASLGTSGTEAFF. The CDR3 DNA reads as TGTGCCAGCTTGGGGACCTCGGGCACTGAAGCTTTCTTT.

This chain joins TRBV11-2 and TRBJ1-1; 8 bases fit TRBD1. The CDR3 length is 14 residues. Per germline, CDR1 SGHAT and CDR2 FQNNGV. V lost 0 bases and J lost 8; bases outside the gene matches: 5. CDR3 region: CASSLEGTGFEAFF. The DNA of the CDR3 is TGTGCCAGCAGCTTAGAAGGGACAGGCTTCGAAGCTTTCTTT. Full variable domain (remainder filled in from reference TRBV11-2 and TRBJ1-1): EAGVAQSPRYKIIEKRQSVAFWCNPISGHATLYWYQQILGQGPKLLIQFQNNGVVDDSQLPKDRFSAERLKGVDSTLKIQPAKLEDSAVYLCASSLEGTGFEAFFGQGTRLTVV.

The sample holds one count of this clone. The chain combines TRBV4-2 with TRBJ2-1, with 8 bases lining up with TRBD2. The V and J ends lost 3 bases and 5 bases, in that order; junction bases with no gene match: 9. Per the germline V gene, CDR1 is LGHNA and CDR2 is YNFKEQ. The CDR3 loop spans 16 amino acids. The chain's CDR3 is CASSQSRGLGHNEQFF. The CDR3, as DNA: TGTGCCAGCAGCCAGAGTAGGGGACTAGGACACAATGAGCAGTTCTTC.

The chain recombines TRBV4-2 with TRBJ1-2; 9 nucleotides agree with TRBD1. The CDR3 spans 15 residues. Germline CDR1 reads LGHNA; CDR2 reads YNFKEQ. Losses at the gene ends were 2 bases for V and 4 bases for J; bases not matched to a gene: 5. The CDR3 spells CASSQHAQGAYGYTF. For the CDR3, the DNA is TGTGCCAGCAGCCAACACGCACAGGGGGCCTATGGCTACACCTTC.

This clone was seen just once. The V gene is TRBV28, the J gene TRBJ2-7; D is undetermined. Germline CDR1 MDHEN, CDR2 SYDVKM. V lost 3 bases, J lost 3 bases, and 9 bases lay in between. The CDR3 runs to 13 residues. CDR3 protein: CASSLVNFYEQYF. Written as DNA, the CDR3 is TGTGCCAGCAGTTTGGTTAACTTCTACGAGCAGTACTTC.

To note about this clone: Other DNA sequences within the sample encode an identical CDR3. J is TRBJ1-1 and V is TRBV29-1; D not certain. V dropped 6 bases and J dropped 4 bases, with 9 bases sitting between them. The CDR3 consists of 11 residues. Germline V gene sequence: CDR1 SQVTM, CDR2 ANQGSEA. CDR3 loop: CSVHLGTEAFF. CDR3 coding DNA: TGCAGCGTCCACCTTGGCACTGAAGCTTTCTTT. The variable domain in full, completed from reference TRBV29-1 and TRBJ1-1, reads SAVISQKPSRDICQRGTSLTIQCQVDSQVTMMFWYRQQPGQSLTLIATANQGSEATYESGFVIDKFPISRPNLTFSTLTVSNMSPEDSSIYLCSVHLGTEAFFGQGTRLTVV.